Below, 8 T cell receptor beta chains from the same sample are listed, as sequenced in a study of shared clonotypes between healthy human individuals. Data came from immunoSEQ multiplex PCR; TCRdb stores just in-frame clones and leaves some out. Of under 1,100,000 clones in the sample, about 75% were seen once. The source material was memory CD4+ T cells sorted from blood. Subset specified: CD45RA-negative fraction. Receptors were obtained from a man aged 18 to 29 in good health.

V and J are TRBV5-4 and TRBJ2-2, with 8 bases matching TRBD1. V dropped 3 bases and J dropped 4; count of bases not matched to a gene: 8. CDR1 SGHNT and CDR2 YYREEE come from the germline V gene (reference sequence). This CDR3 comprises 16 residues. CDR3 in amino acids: CASSWRTGWGTGELFF. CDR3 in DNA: TGTGCCAGCAGCTGGAGGACAGGGTGGGGCACCGGGGAGCTGTTTTTT.

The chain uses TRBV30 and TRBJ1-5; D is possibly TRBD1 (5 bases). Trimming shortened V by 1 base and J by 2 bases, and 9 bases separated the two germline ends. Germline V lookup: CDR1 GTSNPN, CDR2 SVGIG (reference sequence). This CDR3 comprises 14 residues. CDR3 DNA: TGTGCCTGGAGTGCGACAGATCGCAATCAGCCCCAGCATTTT. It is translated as CAWSATDRNQPQHF.

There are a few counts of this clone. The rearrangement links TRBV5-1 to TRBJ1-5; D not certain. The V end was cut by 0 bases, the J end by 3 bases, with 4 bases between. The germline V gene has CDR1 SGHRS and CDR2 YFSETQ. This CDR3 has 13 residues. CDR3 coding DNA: TGCGCCAGCAGCTTGGGTATCAATCAGCCCCAGCATTTT. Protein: CASSLGINQPQHF. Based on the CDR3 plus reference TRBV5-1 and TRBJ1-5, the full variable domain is KAGVTQTPRYLIKTRGQQVTLSCSPISGHRSVSWYQQTPGQGLQFLFEYFSETQRNKGNFPGRFSGRQFSNSRSEMNVSTLELGDSALYLCASSLGINQPQHFGDGTRLSIL.

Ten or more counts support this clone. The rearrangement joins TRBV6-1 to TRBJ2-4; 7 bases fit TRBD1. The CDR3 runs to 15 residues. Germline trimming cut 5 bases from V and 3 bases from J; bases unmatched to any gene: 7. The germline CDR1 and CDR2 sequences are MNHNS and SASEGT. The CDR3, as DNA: TGTGCCAGCAGTAACAGGGGTAGTGGCAAAAACATTCAGTACTTC. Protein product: CASSNRGSGKNIQYF.

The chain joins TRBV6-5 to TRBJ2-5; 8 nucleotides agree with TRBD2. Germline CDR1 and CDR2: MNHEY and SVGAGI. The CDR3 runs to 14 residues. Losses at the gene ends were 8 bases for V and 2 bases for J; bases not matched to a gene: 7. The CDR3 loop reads CASAIGGGQETQYF. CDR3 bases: TGTGCCAGCGCCATCGGGGGGGGACAAGAGACCCAGTACTTC.

In DNA, the CDR3 is TGTGCCAGCACCGCGGGACAGATTAATTCACCCCTCCACTTT. This sequence encodes CASTAGQINSPLHF. V is TRBV7-6 and J is TRBJ1-6, with 7 positions matching TRBD1. Germline V gene lookup returns CDR1 SGHVS and CDR2 FNYEAQ. Unmatched junction bases numbered 6, after V lost 7 bases and J lost 6 bases. The CDR3 length is 14 residues.

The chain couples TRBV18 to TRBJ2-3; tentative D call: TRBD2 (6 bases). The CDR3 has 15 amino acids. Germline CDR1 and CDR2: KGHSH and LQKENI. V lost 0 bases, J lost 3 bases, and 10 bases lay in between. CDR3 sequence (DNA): TGTGCCAGCTCACCACCTGAGGGGAGGACAGATACGCAGTATTTT. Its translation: CASSPPEGRTDTQYF. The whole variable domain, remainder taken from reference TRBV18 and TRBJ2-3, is NAGVMQNPRHLVRRRGQEARLRCSPMKGHSHVYWYRQLPEEGLKFMVYLQKENIIDESGMPKERFSAEFPKEGPSILRIQQVVRGDSAAYFCASSPPEGRTDTQYFGPGTRLTVL.

The CDR3 region has the DNA TGTGCCAGCAGCGTAGCTACAGGGCCAGGCTACACCTTC. Its translation is CASSVATGPGYTF. This chain connects TRBV9 to TRBJ1-2; maybe TRBD1 (6 bases). V was pared by 0 bases and J by 8 bases, with 11 bases between. Germline V lookup: CDR1 SGDLS, CDR2 YYNGEE. The CDR3 sequence is 13 residues long.